The clone carrying this TCR beta chain was seen at least ten times. What it binds is unknown. This CDR3 comprises 15 residues. The germline V gene has CDR1 ENHRY and CDR2 SYGVKD. The V end was cut by 6 bases, the J end by 7 bases, with 19 bases between. This specimen comes from a study of early T cells in non-severe SARS-CoV-2 infection. Whole-study context: Sequencing of bulk RNA from unsorted whole blood was done, without chain pairing.

The protocol attached unique molecular identifiers to individual cDNA molecules. Each CDR3 protein is one row after TCRdb ran MiXCR on the 5' RACE reads. The sample lists around 35,000 distinct CDR3 sequences, about 6% occurring once. Regarding the study as a whole: Anti-spike CD8 responses were favored in VDJdb matching, and private and CD4 specificities were missed.

The TCR sequence derives from an adult who was a healthcare worker with PCR-confirmed SARS-CoV-2 infection or an uninfected control (not recorded which). The chain combines TRBV10-3 with TRBJ2-1, with D perhaps being TRBD1 or TRBD2 (6 bases each). The source material was whole blood. CDR3 coding DNA: TGTGCCATCAGCCCCGCGGGAACGAGGGGGAATGAGCAGTTCTTC. Residues: CAISPAGTRGNEQFF.